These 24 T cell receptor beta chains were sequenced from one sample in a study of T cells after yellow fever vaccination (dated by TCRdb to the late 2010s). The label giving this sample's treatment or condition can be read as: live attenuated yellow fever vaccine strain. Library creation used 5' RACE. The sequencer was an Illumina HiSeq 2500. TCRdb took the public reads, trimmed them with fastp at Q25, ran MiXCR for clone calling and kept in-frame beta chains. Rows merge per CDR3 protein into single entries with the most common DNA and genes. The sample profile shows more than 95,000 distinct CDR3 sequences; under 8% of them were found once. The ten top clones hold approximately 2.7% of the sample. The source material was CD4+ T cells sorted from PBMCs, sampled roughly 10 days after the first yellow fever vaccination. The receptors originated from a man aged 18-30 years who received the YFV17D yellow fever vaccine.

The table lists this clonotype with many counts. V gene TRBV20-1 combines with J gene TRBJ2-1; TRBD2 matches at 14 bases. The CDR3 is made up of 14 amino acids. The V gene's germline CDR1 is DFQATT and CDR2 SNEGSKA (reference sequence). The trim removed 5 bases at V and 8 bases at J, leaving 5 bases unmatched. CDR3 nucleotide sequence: TGCAGTGCTTCGGGACTAGCGGGGGTCTATGAGCAGTTCTTC. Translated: CSASGLAGVYEQFF.

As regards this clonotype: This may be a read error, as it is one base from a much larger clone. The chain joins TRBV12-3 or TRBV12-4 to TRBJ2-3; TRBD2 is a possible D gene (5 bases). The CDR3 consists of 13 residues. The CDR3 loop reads CPSGLPGTDTQYF. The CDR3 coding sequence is TGTCCCAGCGGCCTCCCCGGCACAGATACGCAGTATTTT.

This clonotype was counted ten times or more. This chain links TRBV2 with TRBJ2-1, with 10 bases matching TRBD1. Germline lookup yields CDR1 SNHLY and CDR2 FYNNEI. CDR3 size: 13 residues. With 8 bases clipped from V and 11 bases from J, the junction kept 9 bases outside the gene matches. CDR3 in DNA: TGTGCCAGCCACGGGACAGGGGTCTTACAGCAGTTCTTC. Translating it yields CASHGTGVLQQFF.

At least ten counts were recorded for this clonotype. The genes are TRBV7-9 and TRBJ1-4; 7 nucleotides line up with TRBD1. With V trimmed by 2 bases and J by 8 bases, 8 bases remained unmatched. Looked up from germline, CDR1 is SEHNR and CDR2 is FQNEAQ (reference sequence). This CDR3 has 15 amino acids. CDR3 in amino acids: CASSLNRGVSEKLFF. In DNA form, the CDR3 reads TGTGCCAGCAGCTTAAACAGGGGCGTTTCCGAAAAACTGTTTTTT. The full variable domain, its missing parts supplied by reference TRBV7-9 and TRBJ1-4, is DTGVSQNPRHKITKRGQNVTFRCDPISEHNRLYWYRQTLGQGPEFLTYFQNEAQLEKSRLLSDRFSAERPKGSFSTLEIQRTEQGDSAMYLCASSLNRGVSEKLFFGSGTQLSVL.

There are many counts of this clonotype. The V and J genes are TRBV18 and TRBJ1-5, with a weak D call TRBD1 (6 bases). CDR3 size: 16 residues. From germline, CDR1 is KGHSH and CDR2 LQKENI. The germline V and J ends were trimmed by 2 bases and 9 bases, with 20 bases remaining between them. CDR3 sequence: CASSPNTNQQGPPQHF. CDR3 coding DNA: TGTGCCAGCTCACCAAATACTAATCAGCAGGGGCCGCCCCAGCATTTT.

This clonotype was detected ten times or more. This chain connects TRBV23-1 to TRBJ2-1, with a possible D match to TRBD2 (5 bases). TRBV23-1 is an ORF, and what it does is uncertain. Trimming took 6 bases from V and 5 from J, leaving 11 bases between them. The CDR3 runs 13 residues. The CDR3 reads CASRVGSDNEQFF. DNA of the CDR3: TGCGCCAGCAGGGTAGGGAGCGACAATGAGCAGTTCTTC.

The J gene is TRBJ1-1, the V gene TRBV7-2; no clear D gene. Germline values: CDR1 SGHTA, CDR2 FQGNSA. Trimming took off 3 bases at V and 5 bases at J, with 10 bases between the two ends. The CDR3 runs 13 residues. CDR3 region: CASSFSGETEAFF. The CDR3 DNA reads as TGTGCCAGCAGCTTTTCCGGGGAAACTGAAGCTTTCTTT.

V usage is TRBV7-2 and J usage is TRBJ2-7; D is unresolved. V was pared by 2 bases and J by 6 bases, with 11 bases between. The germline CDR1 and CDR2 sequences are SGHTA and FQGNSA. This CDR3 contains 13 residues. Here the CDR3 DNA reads TGTGCCAGCAGCTTACCCCCGGCCGGCGAGCAGTACGTC. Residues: CASSLPPAGEQYV.

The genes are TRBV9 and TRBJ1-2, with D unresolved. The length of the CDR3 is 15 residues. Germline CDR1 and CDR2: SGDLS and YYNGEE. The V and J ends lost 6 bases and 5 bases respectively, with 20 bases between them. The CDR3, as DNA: TGTGCCAGCACCAATAGGCGGCAGGCCCCATATGGCTACACCTTC. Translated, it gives CASTNRRQAPYGYTF.

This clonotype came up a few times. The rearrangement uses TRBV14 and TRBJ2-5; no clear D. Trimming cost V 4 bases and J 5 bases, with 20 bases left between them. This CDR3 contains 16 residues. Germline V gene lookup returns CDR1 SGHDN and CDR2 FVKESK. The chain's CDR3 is CASSRGWVRVRETQYF. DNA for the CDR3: TGTGCCAGCAGCCGAGGCTGGGTTCGGGTTCGGGAGACCCAGTACTTC.

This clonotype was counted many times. This CDR3 is CASSSNRGENEQFF. The DNA for the CDR3 is TGTGCCAGCAGCTCCAATCGCGGTGAAAATGAGCAGTTCTTC. This sequence joins TRBV7-2 and TRBJ2-1; D gene uncertain. Trimming pared 4 bases from V and 7 bases from J, leaving 14 bases between. CDR3 size: 14 residues. Germline CDR1 SGHTA, CDR2 FQGNSA.

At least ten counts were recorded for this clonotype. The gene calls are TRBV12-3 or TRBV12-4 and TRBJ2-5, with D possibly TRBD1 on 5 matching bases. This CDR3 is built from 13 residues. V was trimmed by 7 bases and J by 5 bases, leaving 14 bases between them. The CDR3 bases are TGTGCCAGCACCCCCAGGGTGTATGAGACCCAGTACTTC. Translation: CASTPRVYETQYF.

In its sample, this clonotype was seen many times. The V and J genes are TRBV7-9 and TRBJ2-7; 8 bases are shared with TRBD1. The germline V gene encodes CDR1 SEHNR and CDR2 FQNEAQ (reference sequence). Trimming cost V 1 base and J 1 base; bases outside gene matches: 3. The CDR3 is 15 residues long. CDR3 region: CASSLGGTGSYEQYV. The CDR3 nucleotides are TGTGCCAGCAGCTTAGGCGGGACAGGTTCCTACGAGCAGTACGTC.

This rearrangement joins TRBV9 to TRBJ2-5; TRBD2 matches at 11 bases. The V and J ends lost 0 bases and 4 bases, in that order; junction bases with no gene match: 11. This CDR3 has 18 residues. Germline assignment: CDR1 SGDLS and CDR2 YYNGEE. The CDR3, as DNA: TGTGCCAGCAGCGTAGCTTCTCTAGCGGGGGGCCTCGGAGAGACCCAGTACTTC. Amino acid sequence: CASSVASLAGGLGETQYF. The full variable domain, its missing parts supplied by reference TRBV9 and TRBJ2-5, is DSGVTQTPKHLITATGQRVTLRCSPRSGDLSVYWYQQSLDQGLQFLIQYYNGEERAKGNILERFSAQQFPDLHSELNLSSLELGDSALYFCASSVASLAGGLGETQYFGPGTRLLVL.

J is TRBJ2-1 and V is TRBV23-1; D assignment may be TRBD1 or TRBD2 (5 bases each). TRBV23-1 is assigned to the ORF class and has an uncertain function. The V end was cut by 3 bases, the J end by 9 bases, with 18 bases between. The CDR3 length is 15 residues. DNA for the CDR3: TGCGCCAGCAGTCACCCTAGGCGAGGGGCGAGTGAGCAGTTCTTC. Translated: CASSHPRRGASEQFF.

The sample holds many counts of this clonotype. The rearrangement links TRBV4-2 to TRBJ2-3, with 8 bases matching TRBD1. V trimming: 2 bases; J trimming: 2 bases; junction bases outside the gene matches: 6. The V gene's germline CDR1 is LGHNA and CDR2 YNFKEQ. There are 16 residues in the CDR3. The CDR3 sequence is CASSQSPGQDTDTQYF. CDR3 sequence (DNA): TGTGCCAGCAGCCAATCCCCGGGACAGGACACAGATACGCAGTATTTT.

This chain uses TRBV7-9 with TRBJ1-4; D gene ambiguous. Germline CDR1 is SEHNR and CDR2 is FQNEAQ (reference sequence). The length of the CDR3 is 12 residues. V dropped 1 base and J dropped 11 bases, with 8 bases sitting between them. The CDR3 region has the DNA TGTGCCAGCAGCTTAGAAGAAGGCAAACTGTTTTTT. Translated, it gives CASSLEEGKLFF. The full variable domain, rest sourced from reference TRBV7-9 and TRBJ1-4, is DTGVSQNPRHKITKRGQNVTFRCDPISEHNRLYWYRQTLGQGPEFLTYFQNEAQLEKSRLLSDRFSAERPKGSFSTLEIQRTEQGDSAMYLCASSLEEGKLFFGSGTQLSVL.

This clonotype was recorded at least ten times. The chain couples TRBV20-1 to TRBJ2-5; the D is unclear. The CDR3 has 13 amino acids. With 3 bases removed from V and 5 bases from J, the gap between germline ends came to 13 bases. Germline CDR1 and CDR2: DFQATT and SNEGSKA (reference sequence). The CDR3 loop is CSASGASIETQYF. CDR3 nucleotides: TGCAGTGCTAGTGGAGCTAGTATCGAGACCCAGTACTTC.

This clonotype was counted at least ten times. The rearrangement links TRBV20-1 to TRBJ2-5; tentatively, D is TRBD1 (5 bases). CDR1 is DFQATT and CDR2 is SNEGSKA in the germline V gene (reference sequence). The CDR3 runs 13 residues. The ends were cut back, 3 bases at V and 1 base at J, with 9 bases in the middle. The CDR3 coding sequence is TGCAGTGCTAGTCGACAGCCCCAAGAGACCCAGTACTTC. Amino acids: CSASRQPQETQYF.

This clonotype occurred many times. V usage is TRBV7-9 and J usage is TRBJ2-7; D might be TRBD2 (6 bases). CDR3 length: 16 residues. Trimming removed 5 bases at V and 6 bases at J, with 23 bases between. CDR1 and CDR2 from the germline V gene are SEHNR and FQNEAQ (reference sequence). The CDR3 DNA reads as TGTGCCAGCAGCCCCCTAGGCTTGAGGGGAGGATTCGAGCAGTACTTC. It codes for CASSPLGLRGGFEQYF.

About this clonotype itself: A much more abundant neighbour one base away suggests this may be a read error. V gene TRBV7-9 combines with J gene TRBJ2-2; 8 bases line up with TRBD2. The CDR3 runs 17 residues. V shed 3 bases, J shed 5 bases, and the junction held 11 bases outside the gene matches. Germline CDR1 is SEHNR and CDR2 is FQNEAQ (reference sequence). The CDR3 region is CASSLFSGGGMTGELFF. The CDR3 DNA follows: TGTGCCAGCAGCTTGTTCAGCGGGGGAGGAATGACCGGGGAGCTGTTTTTT.

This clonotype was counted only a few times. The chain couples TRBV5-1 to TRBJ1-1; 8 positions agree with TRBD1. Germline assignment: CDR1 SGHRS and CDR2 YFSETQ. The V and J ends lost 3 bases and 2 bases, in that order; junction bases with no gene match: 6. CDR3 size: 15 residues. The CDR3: CASSYRQGINTEAFF. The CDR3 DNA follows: TGCGCCAGCAGCTATAGACAGGGGATAAACACTGAAGCTTTCTTT. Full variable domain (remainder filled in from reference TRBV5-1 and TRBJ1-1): KAGVTQTPRYLIKTRGQQVTLSCSPISGHRSVSWYQQTPGQGLQFLFEYFSETQRNKGNFPGRFSGRQFSNSRSEMNVSTLELGDSALYLCASSYRQGINTEAFFGQGTRLTVV.

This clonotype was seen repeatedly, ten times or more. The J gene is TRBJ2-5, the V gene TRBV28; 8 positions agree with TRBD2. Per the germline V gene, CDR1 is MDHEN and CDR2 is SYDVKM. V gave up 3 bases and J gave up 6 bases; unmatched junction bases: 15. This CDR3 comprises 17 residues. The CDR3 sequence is CASSFFERGRRRQTQYF. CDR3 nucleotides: TGTGCCAGCAGTTTTTTCGAGCGGGGGCGCCGGAGGCAGACCCAGTACTTC.

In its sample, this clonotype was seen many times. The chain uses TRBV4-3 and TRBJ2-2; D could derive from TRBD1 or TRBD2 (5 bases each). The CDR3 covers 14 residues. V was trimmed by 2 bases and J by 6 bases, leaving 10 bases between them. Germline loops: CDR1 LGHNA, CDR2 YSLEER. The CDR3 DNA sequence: TGCGCCAGCAGCCAATTAAGGGGAGCCGGGGAGCTGTTTTTT. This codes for CASSQLRGAGELFF.